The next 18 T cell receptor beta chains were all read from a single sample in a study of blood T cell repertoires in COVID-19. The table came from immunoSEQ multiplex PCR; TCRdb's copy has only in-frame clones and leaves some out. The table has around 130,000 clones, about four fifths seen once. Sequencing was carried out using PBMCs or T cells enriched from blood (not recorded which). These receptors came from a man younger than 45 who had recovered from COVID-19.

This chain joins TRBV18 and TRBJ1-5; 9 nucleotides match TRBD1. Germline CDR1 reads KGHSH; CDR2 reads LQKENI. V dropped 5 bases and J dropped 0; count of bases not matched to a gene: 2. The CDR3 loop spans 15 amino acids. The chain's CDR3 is CASSEGQGSNQPQHF. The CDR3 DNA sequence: TGTGCCAGCTCAGAGGGACAGGGTAGCAATCAGCCCCAGCATTTT.

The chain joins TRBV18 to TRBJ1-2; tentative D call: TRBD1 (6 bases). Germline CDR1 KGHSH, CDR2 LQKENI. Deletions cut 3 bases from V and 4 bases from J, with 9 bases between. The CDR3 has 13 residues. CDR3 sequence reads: CASSPPGAYGYTF. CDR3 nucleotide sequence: TGTGCCAGCTCACCGCCAGGGGCCTATGGCTACACCTTC.

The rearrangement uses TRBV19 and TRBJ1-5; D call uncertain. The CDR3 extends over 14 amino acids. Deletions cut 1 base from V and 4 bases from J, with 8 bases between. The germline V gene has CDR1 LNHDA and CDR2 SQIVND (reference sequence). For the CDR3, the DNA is TGTGCCAGTAGTATAGTAGGAGGGAATCAGCCCCAGCATTTT. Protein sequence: CASSIVGGNQPQHF.

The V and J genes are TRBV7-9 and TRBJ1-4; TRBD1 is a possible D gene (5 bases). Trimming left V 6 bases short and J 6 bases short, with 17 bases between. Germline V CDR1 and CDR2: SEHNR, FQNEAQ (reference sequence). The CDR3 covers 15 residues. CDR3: CASRGVGAQDEKLFF. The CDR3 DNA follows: TGTGCCAGCAGGGGTGTTGGGGCTCAGGATGAAAAACTGTTTTTT.

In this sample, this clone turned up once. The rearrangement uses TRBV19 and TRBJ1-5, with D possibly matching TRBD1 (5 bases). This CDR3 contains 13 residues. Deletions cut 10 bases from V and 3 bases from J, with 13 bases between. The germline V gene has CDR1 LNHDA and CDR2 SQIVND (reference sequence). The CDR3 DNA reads TGTGCCACTGCACGACAGTACAATCAGCCCCAGCATTTT. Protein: CATARQYNQPQHF.

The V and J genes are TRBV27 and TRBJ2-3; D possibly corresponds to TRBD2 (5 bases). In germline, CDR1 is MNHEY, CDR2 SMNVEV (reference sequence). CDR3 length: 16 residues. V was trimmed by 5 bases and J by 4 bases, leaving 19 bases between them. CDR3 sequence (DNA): TGTGCCAGCAGTGGCTTGACGGGCCGGGGAGCAGATACGCAGTATTTT. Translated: CASSGLTGRGADTQYF.

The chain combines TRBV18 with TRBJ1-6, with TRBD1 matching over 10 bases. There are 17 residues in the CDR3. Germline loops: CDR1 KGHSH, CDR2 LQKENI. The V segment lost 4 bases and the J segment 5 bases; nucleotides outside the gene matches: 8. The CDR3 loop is CASSRTSGTGDNSPLHF. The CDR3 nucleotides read TGTGCCAGCTCACGCACCTCTGGGACAGGGGATAATTCACCCCTCCACTTT.

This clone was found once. The CDR3 nucleotides read TGTGCCAGCAGCGGACCGGGGAGCGGGAGCCGGAATGAGCAGTTCTTC. Protein sequence: CASSGPGSGSRNEQFF. The chain employs TRBV11-2 and TRBJ2-1; 8 bases are shared with TRBD2. V dropped 5 bases and J dropped 7; count of bases not matched to a gene: 13. Per germline, CDR1 SGHAT and CDR2 FQNNGV. The CDR3 totals 16 residues.

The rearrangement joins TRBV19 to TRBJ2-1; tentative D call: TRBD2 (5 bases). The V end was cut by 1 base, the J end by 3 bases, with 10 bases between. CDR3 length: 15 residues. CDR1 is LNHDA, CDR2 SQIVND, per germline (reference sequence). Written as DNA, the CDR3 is TGTGCCAGTAGTATAGGAGGGATCGTCTACAATGAGCAGTTCTTC. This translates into CASSIGGIVYNEQFF.

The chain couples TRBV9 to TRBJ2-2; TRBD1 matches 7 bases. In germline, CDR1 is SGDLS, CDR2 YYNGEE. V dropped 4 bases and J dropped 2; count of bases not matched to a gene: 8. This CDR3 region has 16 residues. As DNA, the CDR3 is TGTGCCAGCAGCCCCCGGACAGGAGCAAACACCGGGGAGCTGTTTTTT. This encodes CASSPRTGANTGELFF.

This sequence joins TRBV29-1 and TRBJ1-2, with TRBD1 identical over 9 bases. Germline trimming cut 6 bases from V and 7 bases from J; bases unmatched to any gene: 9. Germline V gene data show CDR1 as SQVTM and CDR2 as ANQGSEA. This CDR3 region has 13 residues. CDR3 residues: CSVGLDRGRGYTF. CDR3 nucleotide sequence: TGCAGCGTCGGCCTGGACAGGGGTCGTGGCTACACCTTC.

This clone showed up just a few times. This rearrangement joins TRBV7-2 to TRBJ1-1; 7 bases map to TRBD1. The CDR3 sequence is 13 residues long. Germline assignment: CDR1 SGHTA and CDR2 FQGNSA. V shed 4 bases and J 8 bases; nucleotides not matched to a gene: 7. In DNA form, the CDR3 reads TGTGCCAGCAGCTCGATGACAGGGCTCGAAGCTTTCTTT. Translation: CASSSMTGLEAFF.

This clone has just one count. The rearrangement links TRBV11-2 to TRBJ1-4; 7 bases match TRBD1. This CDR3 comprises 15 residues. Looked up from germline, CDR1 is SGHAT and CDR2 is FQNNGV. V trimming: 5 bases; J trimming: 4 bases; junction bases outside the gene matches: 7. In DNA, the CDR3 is TGTGCCAGCAGCGGACGACAGGGCAATAATGAAAAACTGTTTTTT. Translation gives CASSGRQGNNEKLFF.

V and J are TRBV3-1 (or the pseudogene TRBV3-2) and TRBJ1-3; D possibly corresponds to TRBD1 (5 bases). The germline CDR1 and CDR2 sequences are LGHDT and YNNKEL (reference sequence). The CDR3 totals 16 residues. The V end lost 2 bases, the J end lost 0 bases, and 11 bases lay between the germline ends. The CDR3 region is CASSQFGGSSGNTIYF. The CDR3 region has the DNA TGTGCCAGCAGCCAATTCGGGGGGTCCTCTGGAAACACCATATATTTT.

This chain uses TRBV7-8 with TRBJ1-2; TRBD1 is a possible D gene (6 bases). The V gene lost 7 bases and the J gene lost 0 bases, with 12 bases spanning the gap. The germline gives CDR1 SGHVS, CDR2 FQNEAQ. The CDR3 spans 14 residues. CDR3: CASIEQGSNYGYTF. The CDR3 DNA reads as TGTGCCAGCATCGAACAGGGTTCTAACTATGGCTACACCTTC.

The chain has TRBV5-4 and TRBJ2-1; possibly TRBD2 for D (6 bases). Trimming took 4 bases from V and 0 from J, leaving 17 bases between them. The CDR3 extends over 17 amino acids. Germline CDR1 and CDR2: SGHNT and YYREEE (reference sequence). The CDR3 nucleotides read TGTGCCAGCAGCCGGTCGGCGGGACTGAGCTCCTACAATGAGCAGTTCTTC. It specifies CASSRSAGLSSYNEQFF.

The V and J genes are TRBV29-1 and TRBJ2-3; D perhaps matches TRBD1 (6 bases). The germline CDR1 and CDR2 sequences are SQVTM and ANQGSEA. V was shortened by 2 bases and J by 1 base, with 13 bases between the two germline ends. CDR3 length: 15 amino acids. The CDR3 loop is CSVEPGTLGTDTQYF. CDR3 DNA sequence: TGCAGCGTTGAACCCGGGACACTCGGCACAGATACGCAGTATTTT.

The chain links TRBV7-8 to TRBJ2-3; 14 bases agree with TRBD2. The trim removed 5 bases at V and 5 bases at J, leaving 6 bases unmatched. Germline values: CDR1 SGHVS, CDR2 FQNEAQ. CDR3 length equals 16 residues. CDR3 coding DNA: TGTGCCAGCAGCGCGGGACTAGCGGGGGTAGTAGATACGCAGTATTTT. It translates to CASSAGLAGVVDTQYF.